Following are 25 T cell receptor beta chains from one sample sequenced in a study of OX40 agonist ivuxolimab in advanced cancers. Using immunoSEQ multiplex PCR, the repertoire was profiled, and TCRdb retains in-frame clones only, with some absent. The table lists tens of thousands of clones, 84% of them singletons. Specimen: CD4+ or CD8+ T cells sorted from blood, collected in a trial of the OX40 agonist ivuxolimab. Receptor source: an adult with an advanced solid tumor such as melanoma, head and neck, liver or kidney cancer.

This CDR3 is CASSLFGTDYEQYF. DNA of the CDR3: TGTGCCAGCAGTTTATTCGGAACCGACTACGAGCAGTACTTC. The chain has TRBV27 and TRBJ2-7; D call uncertain. From germline, CDR1 is MNHEY and CDR2 SMNVEV (reference sequence). Trimming cost V 1 base and J 3 bases, with 10 bases left between them. CDR3 size: 14 residues.

This clone was seen a few times. The rearrangement joins TRBV28 to TRBJ2-3; tentatively, D is TRBD2 (6 bases). Germline V gene lookup returns CDR1 MDHEN and CDR2 SYDVKM. V was pared by 4 bases and J by 3 bases, with 11 bases between. The CDR3 has 14 residues. The CDR3 DNA reads TGTGCCAGCAGTTCTATGGGGGGTACAGATACGCAGTATTTT. Protein: CASSSMGGTDTQYF.

The chain uses TRBV7-2 and TRBJ2-1, with 10 bases aligning to TRBD1. V was pared by 5 bases and J by 6 bases, with 7 bases of the junction left unmatched. Germline-derived CDR1 and CDR2 are SGHTA and FQGNSA. The CDR3 runs to 15 residues. CDR3 sequence: CASSRGTGALNEQFF. In nucleotides, the CDR3 is TGTGCCAGCAGCCGGGGGACAGGGGCCCTCAATGAGCAGTTCTTC.

This chain joins TRBV27 and TRBJ1-3; D is unresolved. The germline V gene has CDR1 MNHEY and CDR2 SMNVEV (reference sequence). V was cut by 3 bases and J by 2 bases, with 5 bases left in between. This CDR3 contains 13 residues. The CDR3 DNA reads as TGTGCCAGCAGTTTTGGAGCTGGAAACACCATATATTTT. Amino acids: CASSFGAGNTIYF.

This clone was seen a handful of times. The chain recombines TRBV19 with TRBJ1-3; D is possibly TRBD1 (5 bases). CDR1 LNHDA and CDR2 SQIVND come from the germline V gene (reference sequence). This CDR3 spans 14 amino acids. Trimming stripped 8 bases from V and 6 bases from J, with 17 bases between. The CDR3 region has the DNA TGTGCCAGTGGAACCGGGGCCCTCTTAAACACCATATATTTT. This translates into CASGTGALLNTIYF.

This clone was recorded once. This chain connects TRBV5-6 to TRBJ1-1; D not resolved. Trimming pared 2 bases from V and 4 bases from J, leaving 6 bases between. CDR3 size: 12 residues. CDR1 SGHDT and CDR2 YYEEEE come from the germline V gene. CDR3 sequence reads: CASSLGATEAFF. In DNA form, the CDR3 reads TGTGCCAGCAGCTTAGGTGCCACTGAAGCTTTCTTT.

V usage is TRBV5-1 and J usage is TRBJ2-2; D gene unclear. V dropped 0 bases and J dropped 7 bases, with 4 bases sitting between them. In germline, CDR1 is SGHRS, CDR2 YFSETQ. CDR3 length equals 12 residues. The CDR3 nucleotides are TGCGCCAGCAGCTTGGACCGCGGGGAGCTGTTTTTT. Translating it yields CASSLDRGELFF.

This clone appeared a single time. J is TRBJ2-1 and V is TRBV29-1, with TRBD1 identical over 7 bases. The CDR3 is 13 amino acids. The ends lost 5 bases at V and 6 bases at J; junction bases unmatched: 7. Germline V gene lookup returns CDR1 SQVTM and CDR2 ANQGSEA. This CDR3 reads CSVKTGTPNEQFF. The CDR3 DNA reads as TGCAGCGTTAAGACAGGGACCCCCAATGAGCAGTTCTTC.

V and J are TRBV6-5 and TRBJ1-2; D uncertain. The CDR3 runs to 12 residues. The V gene lost 6 bases and the J gene lost 8 bases, with 13 bases spanning the gap. The germline V gene has CDR1 MNHEY and CDR2 SVGAGI. CDR3 residues: CASRPPRSGYTF. In DNA, the CDR3 is TGTGCCAGCAGACCCCCCCGGTCCGGCTACACCTTC.

The CDR3 DNA is TGTGCCAGCAGTGATTACGGCTCCTACGAGCAGTACTTC. It codes for CASSDYGSYEQYF. The V call is TRBV25-1, the J call TRBJ2-7; D uncertain. The germline gives CDR1 MGHDK, CDR2 SYGVNS. Trimming took 3 bases from V and 0 from J, leaving 6 bases between them. The length of the CDR3 is 13 residues.

The rearrangement joins TRBV7-9 to TRBJ1-2; possibly TRBD1 for D (5 bases). The CDR3 has 17 residues. The germline V gene has CDR1 SEHNR and CDR2 FQNEAQ (reference sequence). V was pared by 1 base and J by 4 bases, with 19 bases between. CDR3 DNA sequence: TGTGCCAGCAGCTTAGGTGCCGTCGGGCAGGGCATCTATGGCTACACCTTC. Protein: CASSLGAVGQGIYGYTF.

The V and J genes are TRBV10-3 and TRBJ2-7; no clear D gene. The germline V gene has CDR1 ENHRY and CDR2 SYGVKD. The V end lost 2 bases, the J end lost 5 bases, and 7 bases lay between the germline ends. This CDR3 has 12 amino acids. This CDR3 is CAISEMTHEQYF. The CDR3 DNA follows: TGTGCCATCAGTGAGATGACTCACGAGCAGTACTTC.

The chain is built from TRBV6-6 and TRBJ2-7; the match to TRBD1 covers 9 bases. There are 13 residues in the CDR3. Trimming at V came to 7 bases and at J to 4 bases, leaving 5 bases not matched to a gene. Per the germline V gene, CDR1 is MNHNY and CDR2 is SVGAGI (reference sequence). The chain's CDR3 is CASTGTGSYEQYF. Written as DNA, the CDR3 is TGTGCCAGCACGGGGACAGGGAGTTACGAGCAGTACTTC.

The rearrangement uses TRBV18 and TRBJ2-7, with TRBD1 identical over 7 bases. Trimming at V came to 5 bases and at J to 6 bases, leaving 10 bases not matched to a gene. Germline assignment: CDR1 KGHSH and CDR2 LQKENI. This CDR3 comprises 14 residues. The CDR3 loop is CASSALDRIGEQYF. CDR3 coding DNA: TGTGCCAGCTCAGCCTTGGACAGGATCGGCGAGCAGTACTTC.

The rearrangement uses TRBV10-1 and TRBJ2-3; TRBD2 agrees at 7 bases. The CDR3 is 16 amino acids. CDR1 is WNHNN, CDR2 SYGVQD, per germline (reference sequence). The ends lost 2 bases at V and 2 bases at J; junction bases unmatched: 7. This CDR3 reads CASSEPGGLNTDTQYF. CDR3 in DNA: TGCGCCAGCAGTGAGCCGGGGGGACTCAACACAGATACGCAGTATTTT.

The gene calls are TRBV5-6 and TRBJ1-2, with TRBD1 matching 8 bases. CDR3 size: 14 residues. CDR1 and CDR2 from the germline V gene are SGHDT and YYEEEE. Trimming at V came to 1 base and at J to 8 bases, leaving 7 bases not matched to a gene. The CDR3 loop reads CASSLLQGGEGYTF. CDR3 nucleotide sequence: TGTGCCAGCAGCTTGCTACAGGGGGGCGAAGGCTACACCTTC.

V and J are TRBV7-2 and TRBJ2-7; no definite D call. This CDR3 comprises 15 residues. Germline CDR1 is SGHTA and CDR2 is FQGNSA. Trimming removed 5 bases at V and 2 bases at J, with 16 bases between. Here the CDR3 DNA reads TGTGCCAGCAGCGCGGCAGCATCACTTCCCTACGAGCAGTACTTC. Its translation is CASSAAASLPYEQYF.

This chain links TRBV4-2 with TRBJ1-1; D unclear. This CDR3 comprises 15 residues. Trimming removed 0 bases from V and 0 bases from J, with 8 bases in between. Germline V gives CDR1 LGHNA, CDR2 YNFKEQ. CDR3 DNA sequence: TGTGCCAGCAGCCAAGAGGCATTCGTGAACACTGAAGCTTTCTTT. This sequence encodes CASSQEAFVNTEAFF.

The rearrangement links TRBV4-3 to TRBJ2-2; D unclear. The CDR3 consists of 15 residues. V lost 4 bases to trimming and J lost 0 bases, with 9 bases between them. Germline lookup yields CDR1 LGHNA and CDR2 YSLEER. The CDR3 DNA sequence: TGCGCCAGCAGCCCTGACACTTCGAACACCGGGGAGCTGTTTTTT. Residues: CASSPDTSNTGELFF.

In this sample, this clone turned up a few times. In the same sample, other DNA sequences code for this CDR3. The chain is built from TRBV5-1 and TRBJ2-4; a weak D match, TRBD2 (7 bases). V was trimmed by 7 bases and J by 1 base, leaving 15 bases between them. Germline lookup yields CDR1 SGHRS and CDR2 YFSETQ. The CDR3 has 15 residues. The CDR3 DNA sequence: TGCGCCAGCTCTCCGGGGGGCGCGGCCAAAAACATTCAGTACTTC. Its protein product is CASSPGGAAKNIQYF.

This clone was counted between two and nine times. The chain combines TRBV7-9 with TRBJ1-2; D may be TRBD1 (6 bases). Trimming stripped 5 bases from V and 0 bases from J, with 19 bases between. The CDR3 loop spans 17 amino acids. Looked up from germline, CDR1 is SEHNR and CDR2 is FQNEAQ (reference sequence). The CDR3 region has the DNA TGTGCCAGCAGCAAAACGCGCAGGGGCAAAGCTAACTATGGCTACACCTTC. This encodes CASSKTRRGKANYGYTF.

CDR3 coding DNA: TGTGCCACCTCTAATAGGGTAGGCTCCTACGAGCAGTACTTC. Translated, it gives CATSNRVGSYEQYF. This chain joins TRBV4-2 and TRBJ2-7; no clear D gene. The CDR3 runs 14 residues. CDR1 and CDR2 (germline): LGHNA, YNFKEQ. Deletions cut 10 bases from V and 0 bases from J, with 16 bases between.

The chain links TRBV13 to TRBJ2-7, with 7 nucleotides matching TRBD1. This CDR3 contains 15 residues. Looked up from germline, CDR1 is PRHDT and CDR2 is FYEKMQ (reference sequence). Germline trimming cut 5 bases from V and 1 base from J; bases unmatched to any gene: 8. CDR3 loop: CASSHEQGFSYEQYF. DNA for the CDR3: TGTGCCAGCAGCCACGAACAGGGGTTTTCCTACGAGCAGTACTTC.

The V call is TRBV7-9, the J call TRBJ2-7; 7 positions match TRBD1. CDR3 size: 16 residues. CDR1 is SEHNR and CDR2 is FQNEAQ in the germline V gene (reference sequence). V dropped 4 bases and J dropped 3; count of bases not matched to a gene: 12. CDR3 region: CASSSSTGRGYYEQYV. The DNA for the CDR3 is TGTGCCAGCAGCTCCTCGACAGGGAGAGGATACTACGAGCAGTACGTC.

In its sample, this clone was seen a few times. The rearrangement links TRBV6-6 to TRBJ1-2, with unresolved D. CDR3 size: 12 residues. V was shortened by 6 bases and J by 1 base, with 6 bases between the two germline ends. Per the germline V gene, CDR1 is MNHNY and CDR2 is SVGAGI (reference sequence). CDR3 bases: TGTGCCAGCAGGGCGGGTAACTATGGCTACACCTTC. Protein: CASRAGNYGYTF.